The 19 T cell receptor beta chains listed next were all sequenced from one sample in a study of T cell responses to AZD1222 COVID-19 vaccine. This table comes from immunoSEQ multiplex PCR, and its TCRdb copy is limited to in-frame clones, with some not included. Of over 50,000 clones detected, 89% appear once; the ten largest clones hold around 13%. Material: peripheral blood, obtained 28 days after the second AZD1222 dose. The receptors were gathered from an adult who received the AZD1222 COVID-19 vaccine.

CDR3 sequence (DNA): TGTGCCAGTAGTATAGATCTGGTTGCGGGAGGGAGCACAGATACGCAGTATTTT. Translation: CASSIDLVAGGSTDTQYF. The chain joins TRBV19 to TRBJ2-3, with 9 bases lining up with TRBD2. J was trimmed by 0 bases and V by 0 bases; bases with no gene match: 7. The CDR3 is 18 amino acids. Germline lookup yields CDR1 LNHDA and CDR2 SQIVND (reference sequence).

On this clone: Other DNA sequences in the sample encode the same CDR3. The V call is TRBV2, the J call TRBJ1-5; no reliable D call. The CDR3 spans 16 residues. Trimming removed 3 bases at V and 0 bases at J, with 12 bases between. Germline values: CDR1 SNHLY, CDR2 FYNNEI. CDR3 in DNA: TGTGCCAGCAGTGAGGAGGGCCGGTATAGCAATCAGCCCCAGCATTTT. Translating it yields CASSEEGRYSNQPQHF.

V usage is TRBV11-3 and J usage is TRBJ1-6, with D unresolved. Trimming removed 4 bases from V and 7 bases from J, with 14 bases in between. This CDR3 spans 15 amino acids. From germline, CDR1 is SGHNT and CDR2 YENEEA. Written as DNA, the CDR3 is TGTGCCAGCAGCTCCGGACGTTGGGGAAATTCACCCCTCCACTTT. It specifies CASSSGRWGNSPLHF.

The chain couples TRBV5-4 to TRBJ2-2, with 9 bases identical to TRBD2. The CDR3 contains 17 residues. V gave up 4 bases and J gave up 5 bases; unmatched junction bases: 12. Per germline, CDR1 SGHNT and CDR2 YYREEE (reference sequence). The DNA for the CDR3 is TGTGCCAGCAGCCCTAGCGGGATCCCCGGACATACCGGGGAGCTGTTTTTT. This codes for CASSPSGIPGHTGELFF.

This chain uses TRBV7-3 with TRBJ1-2; 8 bases line up with TRBD1. Germline loops: CDR1 SGHTA, CDR2 FQGTGA. This CDR3 comprises 15 residues. Trimming at V came to 5 bases and at J to 7 bases, leaving 12 bases not matched to a gene. The chain's CDR3 is CASSLLSGGQGGYTF. CDR3 nucleotides: TGTGCCAGCAGCCTCCTATCAGGGGGCCAGGGTGGCTACACCTTC.

V gene TRBV9 combines with J gene TRBJ2-7; TRBD2 aligns across 9 bases. Germline V lookup: CDR1 SGDLS, CDR2 YYNGEE. The CDR3 runs to 16 residues. Trimming took 4 bases from V and 0 from J; bases not matched to a gene: 8. The CDR3 is CASSPLAGVSSYEQYF. The DNA for the CDR3 is TGTGCCAGCAGCCCATTAGCGGGAGTCAGCTCCTACGAGCAGTACTTC.

The chain combines TRBV30 with TRBJ1-5, with no clear D. The V end was cut by 2 bases, the J end by 2 bases, with 7 bases between. CDR1 is GTSNPN, CDR2 SVGIG, per germline (reference sequence). There are 13 residues in the CDR3. CDR3 nucleotide sequence: TGTGCCTGGAGTCCAGATGGCAATCAGCCCCAGCATTTT. It translates to CAWSPDGNQPQHF.

The chain uses TRBV29-1 and TRBJ1-1; 11 positions match TRBD1. Losses at the gene ends were 5 bases for V and 3 bases for J; bases not matched to a gene: 2. Germline V CDR1 and CDR2: SQVTM, ANQGSEA. This CDR3 has 13 amino acids. CDR3 residues: CSVLGQGDTEAFF. The CDR3 DNA sequence: TGCAGCGTTTTGGGACAGGGGGACACTGAAGCTTTCTTT.

The rearrangement uses TRBV27 and TRBJ1-2, with D possibly TRBD1 on 6 matching bases. This CDR3 is 15 amino acids long. CDR1 and CDR2 from the germline V gene are MNHEY and SMNVEV (reference sequence). Trimming pared 3 bases from V and 3 bases from J, leaving 14 bases between. The CDR3 region is CASSFEAGAYYGYTF. DNA for the CDR3: TGTGCCAGCAGTTTTGAGGCAGGGGCTTACTATGGCTACACCTTC.

The V call is TRBV5-4, the J call TRBJ2-1; TRBD2 aligns across 14 bases. V lost 3 bases and J lost 7; bases outside the gene matches: 3. The CDR3 extends over 15 amino acids. From germline, CDR1 is SGHNT and CDR2 YYREEE (reference sequence). The CDR3 region is CASSSGTSGRNEQFF. CDR3 nucleotide sequence: TGTGCCAGCAGCTCCGGGACTAGCGGGAGAAATGAGCAGTTCTTC.

There are a few counts of this clone. The chain has TRBV7-2 and TRBJ2-1; TRBD2 agrees at 11 bases. This CDR3 has 15 amino acids. Germline V lookup: CDR1 SGHTA, CDR2 FQGNSA. Trimming at V came to 4 bases and at J to 5 bases, leaving 4 bases not matched to a gene. In nucleotides, the CDR3 is TGTGCCAGCAGCTATAGCGGGAGGGCCAACAATGAGCAGTTCTTC. Its translation is CASSYSGRANNEQFF.

This clone turned up a few times. The chain is built from TRBV4-2 and TRBJ2-7; tentative D call: TRBD2 (7 bases). Germline V gene data show CDR1 as LGHNA and CDR2 as YNFKEQ. V lost 5 bases and J lost 2, with 19 bases in between. CDR3 length: 16 residues. CDR3 bases: TGTGCCAGCAGCAACCTACTACAGGGAGGGCCCTACGAGCAGTACTTC. This translates into CASSNLLQGGPYEQYF.

This clone occurred a few times. The chain joins TRBV2 to TRBJ2-7; D unclear. Germline CDR1 reads SNHLY; CDR2 reads FYNNEI. The CDR3 has 13 residues. V lost 7 bases to trimming and J lost 1 base, with 11 bases between them. The CDR3 loop is CASTDTRSYEQYF. CDR3 bases: TGTGCCAGCACGGATACTCGTTCCTACGAGCAGTACTTC.

The chain is built from TRBV7-8 and TRBJ2-1, with D perhaps given as TRBD1 or TRBD2 (6 bases each). The germline V and J ends were trimmed by 5 bases and 1 base, with 12 bases remaining between them. This CDR3 has 15 amino acids. CDR1 SGHVS and CDR2 FQNEAQ come from the germline V gene. The CDR3 DNA follows: TGTGCCAGCAGCCTCACAGGGACTTCCTACAATGAGCAGTTCTTC. It encodes CASSLTGTSYNEQFF.

This chain connects TRBV19 to TRBJ1-5; no definite D call. Germline CDR1 reads LNHDA; CDR2 reads SQIVND (reference sequence). V gave up 5 bases and J gave up 0 bases, with 14 bases separating them. The CDR3 has 16 residues. CDR3 sequence reads: CASSGRPGYSNQPQHF. The CDR3, as DNA: TGTGCCAGTAGTGGACGGCCGGGGTATAGCAATCAGCCCCAGCATTTT.

This rearrangement joins TRBV19 to TRBJ1-3; weak D call: TRBD1 (6 bases). The CDR3 totals 14 residues. V lost 10 bases and J 4 bases, leaving 17 bases between the germline ends. Germline CDR1 LNHDA, CDR2 SQIVND (reference sequence). CDR3 loop: CATSTGGEGNTIYF. DNA of the CDR3: TGTGCCACCTCTACCGGGGGCGAAGGAAACACCATATATTTT.

The CDR3 nucleotides are TGTGCCAGCAGTCATGACAGGGGTGGGGGGACTGAAGCTTTCTTT. Amino acids: CASSHDRGGGTEAFF. V usage is TRBV6-5 and J usage is TRBJ1-1, with 8 bases identical to TRBD1. V lost 5 bases to trimming and J lost 5 bases; unmatched junction nucleotides: 10. The V gene's germline CDR1 is MNHEY and CDR2 SVGAGI. There are 15 residues in the CDR3.

The chain joins TRBV19 to TRBJ2-3; D perhaps matches TRBD1 (5 bases). CDR3 length: 13 amino acids. Trimming took off 8 bases at V and 6 bases at J, with 15 bases between the two ends. CDR1 is LNHDA, CDR2 SQIVND, per germline (reference sequence). The CDR3 sequence: CASDTTQGDTQYF. DNA of the CDR3: TGTGCCAGTGATACAACCCAGGGTGATACGCAGTATTTT.

V usage is TRBV18 and J usage is TRBJ2-1; D not certain. The CDR3 extends over 15 amino acids. Germline-derived CDR1 and CDR2 are KGHSH and LQKENI. V was shortened by 3 bases and J by 7 bases, with 16 bases between the two germline ends. The CDR3 DNA reads as TGTGCCAGCTCACCGTCCCTGGCGGTGGGGAATGAGCAGTTCTTC. This encodes CASSPSLAVGNEQFF.